The T cell receptor beta chain under discussion was sequenced for a study of early T cells in non-severe SARS-CoV-2 infection. Study context: Chains were unpaired, as sequencing was done on bulk RNA from unsorted whole blood. Findings of the study overall: The VDJdb matching leaned toward anti-spike CD8 responses and overlooked private and CD4 specificities.

The CDR3 covers 13 residues. The germline CDR1 and CDR2 sequences are SGHTA and FQGTGA. Trimming took off 0 bases at V and 5 bases at J, with 8 bases between the two ends. This clonotype was detected many times. Its antigen is as yet unknown. Individual cDNA molecules received unique molecular identifiers. MiXCR, run by TCRdb on the 5' RACE reads, gives a single entry per CDR3 protein. This table holds roughly 64,000 distinct CDR3 sequences, roughly 8.2% found once. The clonotype originates from an adult who was a healthcare worker with PCR-confirmed SARS-CoV-2 infection or an uninfected control (not recorded which). The chain links TRBV7-3 to TRBJ2-7; D not certain. This sample comprised whole blood, obtained at baseline. For the CDR3, the DNA is TGTGCCAGCAGCTTAACGAGGTGGGACGAGCAGTACTTC. Translated: CASSLTRWDEQYF.